The sequence of this T cell receptor (beta chain) was determined in a study of CD8 T cells in ankylosing spondylitis. Libraries of TCR beta came from quantitative 5'-RACE with molecular barcodes. TCRdb re-derived calls from the 5' RACE reads in MiXCR, one entry per CDR3 protein. The table has 310,000 or so distinct CDR3 sequences, about 19% seen once. A word on this clonotype: What it recognizes is unknown.

Trimming took off 2 bases at V and 2 bases at J, with 6 bases between the two ends. Germline V lookup: CDR1 SEHNR, CDR2 FQNEAQ (reference sequence). This CDR3 has 13 residues. Study-level results: From matched ankylosing spondylitis synovial fluid, disease-linked clones were reportedly recovered at significantly enriched levels. Ankylosing spondylitis blood seemed to carry a telltale TCR beta motif made of seven or eight highly homologous variants.

The receptor was isolated from a male donor with ankylosing spondylitis or in good health (not recorded which). What was sequenced was blood, either unsorted or a sorted T cell fraction (not recorded which). The V gene is TRBV7-9, the J gene TRBJ1-2; no firm D call. The CDR3 is CASSLPQNYGYTF. In nucleotides, the CDR3 is TGTGCCAGCAGCTTACCACAAAACTATGGCTACACCTTC.